The T cell receptor (beta chain) described here comes from a study of blood T cells in healthy people across ages. The length of the CDR3 is 14 residues. Germline V gene lookup returns CDR1 MDHEN and CDR2 SYDVKM. A second PCR, run for about 7 to 11 cycles, used a sample-barcoded 5' primer plus a J-beta primer mix. TCRdb used MiXCR to reprocess the 5' RACE reads, holding one entry per CDR3 protein. In the table there are more than 750,000 distinct CDR3 sequences, 25% to 30% of which are singletons. A note on this clonotype: This clone may be a read error of a much larger clone one base away.

This sample also belongs to another study, concerning T cells of mothers and their children.

This chain joins TRBV28 and TRBJ2-5; no clear D. The sequencing input was blood. The clonotype was recovered from a woman aged 40 to 50 in good health. CDR3 nucleotides: TGTGCCAGCAGTTTATTACCGGATCAAGGGACCCAGTACTTC. Amino acids: CASSLLPDQGTQYF.